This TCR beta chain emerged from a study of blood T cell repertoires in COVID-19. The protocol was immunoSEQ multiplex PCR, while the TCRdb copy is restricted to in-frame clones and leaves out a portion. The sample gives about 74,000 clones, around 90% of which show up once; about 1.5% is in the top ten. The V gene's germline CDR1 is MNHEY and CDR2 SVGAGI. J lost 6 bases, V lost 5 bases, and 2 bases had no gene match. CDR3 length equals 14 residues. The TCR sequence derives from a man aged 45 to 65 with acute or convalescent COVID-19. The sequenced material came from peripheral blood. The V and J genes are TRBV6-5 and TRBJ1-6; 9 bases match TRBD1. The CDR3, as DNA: TGTGCCAGCAGTACGGGACAGGGTAATTCACCCCTCCACTTT. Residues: CASSTGQGNSPLHF.